A selection of T cell receptor beta chains follows, all from one sample in a study of cytomegalovirus exposure and HLA in healthy donors. The data were produced by immunoSEQ multiplex PCR, yet TCRdb's version contains in-frame clones alone and is incomplete. The sample contains around 100,000 clones, about four fifths of which appear only once. The sequenced sample was PBMCs. These receptors originate from a woman under 30 in good health and CMV-seropositive. The CDR3 runs from the conserved cysteine through the conserved F or W.

j_gene,v_gene,CDR3aa
TRBJ2-2,TRBV5-1,CASSPQNTGELFF
TRBJ1-2,TRBV12-5,CASGPRDRRSLSDGYTF
TRBJ2-2,TRBV4-1,CASSNLGLAYGATGELFF
TRBJ1-2,TRBV6-1,CASSEALGLIYGYTF
TRBJ2-1,TRBV13,CASSLREPAGQFF
TRBJ2-5,TRBV27,CASSSSLAGGPETQYF
TRBJ1-5,TRBV28,CASSFVTGYSNQPQHF
TRBJ2-2,TRBV27,CASSPSRTGELFF
TRBJ2-7,TRBV18,CASSPPSSGRIGEQYF
TRBJ2-2,TRBV10-3,CAISDTLTGRTGELFF
TRBJ2-5,TRBV4-1,CASSSLTRQLGTQYF
TRBJ2-5,TRBV5-4,CASSSRTSGGGETQYF
TRBJ2-7,TRBV19,CASSWVAGYEQYF
TRBJ2-7,TRBV12-5,CASGLRGRASEEQYF
TRBJ1-1,TRBV25-1,CASSEFNRSTEAFF
TRBJ2-1,TRBV10-3,CAISETGGGDEQFF
TRBJ2-5,TRBV6-5,CASSADRVETQYF
TRBJ1-4,TRBV5-1,CASSPNPQNLGEKLFF
TRBJ2-3,TRBV9,CASSVVGSAGDTQYF
TRBJ2-1,TRBV30,CAWSVSSGRNEQFF
TRBJ1-5,TRBV28,CASSVLSYQPQHF
TRBJ2-7,TRBV6-5,CASSYGFNRGYEQYF
TRBJ1-2,TRBV19,CASSPPGQRDYTF
TRBJ2-5,TRBV15,CATSAATGTGVETQYF
TRBJ2-7,TRBV25-1,CASSRRGGEQYF
TRBJ2-5,TRBV5-4,CASSQGLAGAQETQYF
TRBJ2-7,TRBV4-1,CASSQVSGSHEQYF
TRBJ1-1,TRBV29-1,CSVEDLGQSIMNTEAFF
TRBJ2-6,TRBV9,CASSGGASDSGANVLTF
TRBJ1-1,TRBV6-5,CASSVLRNTEAFF
TRBJ1-5,TRBV19,CASSITAHSNQPQHF
TRBJ2-7,TRBV15,CATSSHSGSLIYEQYF
TRBJ1-3,TRBV30,CAWSAGTKAGNTIYF
TRBJ2-7,TRBV27,CASSTGQSSYEQYF
TRBJ2-2,TRBV5-8,CASSSPGTSGKGGELFF
TRBJ2-5,TRBV6-5,CASSSAGELETQYF
TRBJ2-1,TRBV5-6,CASNTGQGGSSLYNEQFF
TRBJ2-1,TRBV6-4,CASATGERGEQFF
TRBJ2-5,TRBV29-1,CSVQAPETQYF
TRBJ1-2,TRBV2,CATEGQSYGYTF